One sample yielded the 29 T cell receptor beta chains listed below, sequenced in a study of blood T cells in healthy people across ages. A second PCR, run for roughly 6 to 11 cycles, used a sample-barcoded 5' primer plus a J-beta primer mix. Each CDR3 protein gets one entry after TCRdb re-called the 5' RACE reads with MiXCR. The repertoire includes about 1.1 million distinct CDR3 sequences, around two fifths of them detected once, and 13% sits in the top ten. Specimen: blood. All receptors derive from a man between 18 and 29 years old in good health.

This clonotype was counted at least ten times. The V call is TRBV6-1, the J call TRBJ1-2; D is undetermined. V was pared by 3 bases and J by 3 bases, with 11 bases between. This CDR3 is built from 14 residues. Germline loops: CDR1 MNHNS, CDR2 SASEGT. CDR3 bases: TGTGCCAGCAGTGACGCTGCGATCTACTATGGCTACACCTTC. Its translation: CASSDAAIYYGYTF.

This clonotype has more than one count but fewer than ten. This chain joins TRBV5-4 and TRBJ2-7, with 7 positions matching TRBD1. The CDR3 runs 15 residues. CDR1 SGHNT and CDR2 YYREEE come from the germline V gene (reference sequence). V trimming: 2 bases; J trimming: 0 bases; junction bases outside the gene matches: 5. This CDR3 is CASSLPGQSSYEQYF. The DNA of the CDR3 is TGTGCCAGCAGCTTACCGGGACAGTCCTCCTACGAGCAGTACTTC.

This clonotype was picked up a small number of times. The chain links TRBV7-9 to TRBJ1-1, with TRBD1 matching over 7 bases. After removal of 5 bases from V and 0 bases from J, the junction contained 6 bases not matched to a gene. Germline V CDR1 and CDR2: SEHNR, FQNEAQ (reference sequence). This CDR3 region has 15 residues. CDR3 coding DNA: TGTGCCAGCAGCCCCAGAGACAGGGTGAACACTGAAGCTTTCTTT. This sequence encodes CASSPRDRVNTEAFF.

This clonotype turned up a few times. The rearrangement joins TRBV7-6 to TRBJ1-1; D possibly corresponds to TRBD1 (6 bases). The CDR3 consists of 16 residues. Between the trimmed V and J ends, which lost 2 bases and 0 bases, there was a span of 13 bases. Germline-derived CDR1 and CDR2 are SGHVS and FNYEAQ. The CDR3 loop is CASSLMGKGVNTEAFF. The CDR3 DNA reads TGTGCCAGCAGCTTAATGGGGAAGGGGGTGAACACTGAAGCTTTCTTT.

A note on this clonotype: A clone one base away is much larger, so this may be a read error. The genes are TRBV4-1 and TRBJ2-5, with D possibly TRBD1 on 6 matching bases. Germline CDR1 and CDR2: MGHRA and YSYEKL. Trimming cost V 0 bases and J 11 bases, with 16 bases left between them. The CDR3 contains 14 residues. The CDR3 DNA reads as TGCGCCAGCAGCCAAGAAGGGTTGACAGGTGAGCAGTACTTC. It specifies CASSQEGLTGEQYF.

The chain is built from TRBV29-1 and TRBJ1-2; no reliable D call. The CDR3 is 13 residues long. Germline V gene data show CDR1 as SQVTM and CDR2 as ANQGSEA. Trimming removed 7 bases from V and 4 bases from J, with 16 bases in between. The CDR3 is CSATDGGFYGYTF. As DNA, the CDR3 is TGCAGCGCTACGGACGGAGGGTTCTATGGCTACACCTTC.

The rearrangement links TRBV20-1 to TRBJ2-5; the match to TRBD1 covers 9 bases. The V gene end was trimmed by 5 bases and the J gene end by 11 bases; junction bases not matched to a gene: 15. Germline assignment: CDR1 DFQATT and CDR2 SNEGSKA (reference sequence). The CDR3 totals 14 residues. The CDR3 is CSARHRDRVYGQYF. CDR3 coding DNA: TGCAGTGCTCGTCACCGGGACAGGGTCTACGGGCAGTACTTC.

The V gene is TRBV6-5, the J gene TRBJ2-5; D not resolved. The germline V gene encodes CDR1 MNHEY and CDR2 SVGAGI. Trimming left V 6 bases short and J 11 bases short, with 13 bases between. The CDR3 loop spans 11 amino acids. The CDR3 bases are TGTGCCAGCAGATCGGCCTACGGGCAGTACTTC. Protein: CASRSAYGQYF.

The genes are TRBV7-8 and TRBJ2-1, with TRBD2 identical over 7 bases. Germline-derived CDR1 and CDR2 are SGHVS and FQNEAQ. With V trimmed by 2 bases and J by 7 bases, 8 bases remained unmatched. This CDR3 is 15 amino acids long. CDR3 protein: CASSLSRGGPNEQFF. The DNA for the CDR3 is TGTGCCAGCAGCTTAAGTCGCGGGGGTCCAAATGAGCAGTTCTTC.

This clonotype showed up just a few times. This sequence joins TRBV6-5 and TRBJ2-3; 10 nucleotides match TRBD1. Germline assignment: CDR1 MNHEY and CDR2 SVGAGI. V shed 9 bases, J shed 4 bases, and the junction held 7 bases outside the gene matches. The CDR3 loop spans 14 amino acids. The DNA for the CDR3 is TGTGCCAGTTACGGACAGGGGGTGTCAGATACGCAGTATTTT. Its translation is CASYGQGVSDTQYF.

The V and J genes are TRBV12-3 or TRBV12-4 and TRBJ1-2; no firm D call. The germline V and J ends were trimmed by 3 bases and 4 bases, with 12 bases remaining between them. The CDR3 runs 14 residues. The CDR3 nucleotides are TGTGCCAGCAGTTTTGCGGGCTCAGGCTATGGCTACACCTTC. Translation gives CASSFAGSGYGYTF.

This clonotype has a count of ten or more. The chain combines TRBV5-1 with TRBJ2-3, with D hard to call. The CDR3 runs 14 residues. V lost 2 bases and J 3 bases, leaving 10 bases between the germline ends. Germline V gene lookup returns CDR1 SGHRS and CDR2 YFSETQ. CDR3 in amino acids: CASSLLPDTDTQYF. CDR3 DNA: TGCGCCAGCAGCTTATTACCCGATACAGATACGCAGTATTTT. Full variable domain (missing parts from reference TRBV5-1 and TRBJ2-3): KAGVTQTPRYLIKTRGQQVTLSCSPISGHRSVSWYQQTPGQGLQFLFEYFSETQRNKGNFPGRFSGRQFSNSRSEMNVSTLELGDSALYLCASSLLPDTDTQYFGPGTRLTVL.

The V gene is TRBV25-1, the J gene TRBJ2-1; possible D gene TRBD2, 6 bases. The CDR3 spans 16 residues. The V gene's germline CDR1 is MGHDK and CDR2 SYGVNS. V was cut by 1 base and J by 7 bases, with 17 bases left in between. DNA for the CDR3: TGTGCCAGCAGTGAATCGCGGGGAAATCTTAGGAATGAGCAGTTCTTC. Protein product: CASSESRGNLRNEQFF.

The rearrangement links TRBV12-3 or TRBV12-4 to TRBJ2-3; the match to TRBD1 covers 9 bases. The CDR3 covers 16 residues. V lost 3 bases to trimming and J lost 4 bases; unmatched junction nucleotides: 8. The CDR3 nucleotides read TGTGCCAGCAGTTTCAGGGACAGGGTAATGGCAGATACGCAGTATTTT. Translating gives CASSFRDRVMADTQYF.

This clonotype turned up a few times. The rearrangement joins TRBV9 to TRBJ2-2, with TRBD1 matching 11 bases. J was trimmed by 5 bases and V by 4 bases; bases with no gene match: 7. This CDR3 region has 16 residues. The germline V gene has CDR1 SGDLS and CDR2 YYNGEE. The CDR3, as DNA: TGTGCCAGCAGCCCAAGGACAGGGGGCGCAACCGGGGAGCTGTTTTTT. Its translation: CASSPRTGGATGELFF.

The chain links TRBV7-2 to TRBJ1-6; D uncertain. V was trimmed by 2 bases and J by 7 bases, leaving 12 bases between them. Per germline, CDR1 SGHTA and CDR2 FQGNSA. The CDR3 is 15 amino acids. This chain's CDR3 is CASSLLLHKNSPLHF. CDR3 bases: TGTGCCAGCAGCTTATTATTGCACAAGAATTCACCCCTCCACTTT.

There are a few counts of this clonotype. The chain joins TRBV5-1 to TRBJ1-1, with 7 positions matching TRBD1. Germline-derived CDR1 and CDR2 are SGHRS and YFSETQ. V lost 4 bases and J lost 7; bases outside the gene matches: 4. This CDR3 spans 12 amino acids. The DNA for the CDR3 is TGCGCCAGCAGCCCCGACAGGGTTGAAGCTTTCTTT. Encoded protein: CASSPDRVEAFF.

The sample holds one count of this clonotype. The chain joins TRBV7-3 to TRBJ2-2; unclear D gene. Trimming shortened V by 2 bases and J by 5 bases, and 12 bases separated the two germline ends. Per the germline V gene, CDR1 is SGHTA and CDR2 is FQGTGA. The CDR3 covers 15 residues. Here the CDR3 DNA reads TGTGCCAGCAGCTTATCCCAACAAGGAACCGGGGAGCTGTTTTTT. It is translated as CASSLSQQGTGELFF.

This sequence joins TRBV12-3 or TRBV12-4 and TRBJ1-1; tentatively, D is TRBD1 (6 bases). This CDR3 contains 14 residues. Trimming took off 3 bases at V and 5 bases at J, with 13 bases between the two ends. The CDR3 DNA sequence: TGTGCCAGCAGTTTTCCAGGGGCGCGAACTGAAGCTTTCTTT. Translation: CASSFPGARTEAFF.

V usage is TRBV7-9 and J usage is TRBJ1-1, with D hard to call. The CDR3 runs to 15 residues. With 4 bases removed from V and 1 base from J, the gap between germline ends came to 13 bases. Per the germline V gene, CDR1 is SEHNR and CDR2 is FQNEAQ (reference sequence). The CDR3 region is CASSSAAKGNTEAFF. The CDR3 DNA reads TGTGCCAGCAGCTCAGCAGCCAAAGGGAACACTGAAGCTTTCTTT.

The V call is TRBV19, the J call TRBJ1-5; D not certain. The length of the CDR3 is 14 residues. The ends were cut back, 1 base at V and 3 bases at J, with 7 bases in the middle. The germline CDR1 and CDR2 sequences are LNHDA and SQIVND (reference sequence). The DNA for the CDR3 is TGTGCCAGTAGTATAGTCGGTTCCAATCAGCCCCAGCATTTT. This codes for CASSIVGSNQPQHF.

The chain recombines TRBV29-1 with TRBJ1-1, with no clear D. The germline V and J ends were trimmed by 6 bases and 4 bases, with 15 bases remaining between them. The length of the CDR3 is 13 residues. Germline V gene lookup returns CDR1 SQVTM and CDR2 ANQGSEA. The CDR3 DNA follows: TGCAGCGTAAATGGAGGGTGGAGCACTGAAGCTTTCTTT. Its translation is CSVNGGWSTEAFF.

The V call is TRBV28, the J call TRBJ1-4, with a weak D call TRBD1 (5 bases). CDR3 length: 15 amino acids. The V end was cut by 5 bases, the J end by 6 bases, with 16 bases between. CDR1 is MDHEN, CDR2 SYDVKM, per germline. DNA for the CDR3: TGTGCCAGCAGTCCCCAGGATGGGGCATATGAAAAACTGTTTTTT. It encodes CASSPQDGAYEKLFF.

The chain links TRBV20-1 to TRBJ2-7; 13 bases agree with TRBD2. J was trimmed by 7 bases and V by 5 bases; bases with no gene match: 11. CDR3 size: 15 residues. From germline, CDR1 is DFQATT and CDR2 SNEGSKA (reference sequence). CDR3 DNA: TGCAGTGCTCTCGGGACTAGCGGGGTCAGGCAAGAGCAGTACTTC. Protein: CSALGTSGVRQEQYF.

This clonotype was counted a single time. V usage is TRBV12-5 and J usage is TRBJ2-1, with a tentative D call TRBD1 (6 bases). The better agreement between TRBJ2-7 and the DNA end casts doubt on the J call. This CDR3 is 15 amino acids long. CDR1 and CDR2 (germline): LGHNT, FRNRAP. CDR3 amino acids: CASGRTSPGQNEQYF. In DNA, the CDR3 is TGTGCTAGTGGTCGGACATCCCCAGGACAGAATGAGCAGTACTTC.

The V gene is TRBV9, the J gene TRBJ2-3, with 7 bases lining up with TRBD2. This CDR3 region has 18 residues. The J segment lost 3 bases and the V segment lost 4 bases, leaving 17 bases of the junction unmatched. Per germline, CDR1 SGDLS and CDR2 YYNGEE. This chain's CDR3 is CASSHDLRASGLTDTQYF. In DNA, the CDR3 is TGTGCCAGCAGCCACGATCTTCGGGCTAGCGGATTAACAGATACGCAGTATTTT.

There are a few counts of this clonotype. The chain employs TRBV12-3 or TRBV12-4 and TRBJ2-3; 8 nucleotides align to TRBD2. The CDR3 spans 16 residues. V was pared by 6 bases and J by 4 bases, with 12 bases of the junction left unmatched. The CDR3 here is CASSPSGLVLADTQYF. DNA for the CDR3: TGTGCCAGCAGCCCCTCGGGACTAGTTTTAGCAGATACGCAGTATTTT.

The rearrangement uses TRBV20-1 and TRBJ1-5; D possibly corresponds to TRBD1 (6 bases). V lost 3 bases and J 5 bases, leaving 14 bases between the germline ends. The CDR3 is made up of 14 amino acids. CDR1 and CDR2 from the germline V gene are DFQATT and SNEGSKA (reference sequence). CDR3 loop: CSASWVGGDQPQHF. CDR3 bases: TGCAGTGCTAGTTGGGTAGGGGGGGATCAGCCCCAGCATTTT.

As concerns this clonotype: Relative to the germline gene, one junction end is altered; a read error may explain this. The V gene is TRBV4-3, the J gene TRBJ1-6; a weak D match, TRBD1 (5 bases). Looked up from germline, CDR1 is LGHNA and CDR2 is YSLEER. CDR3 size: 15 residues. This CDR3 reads CASSQDRQNNSPLHF. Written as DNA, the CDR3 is TGCGCCAGCAGCCAAGATAGACAGAATAATTCACCCCTCCACTTC.